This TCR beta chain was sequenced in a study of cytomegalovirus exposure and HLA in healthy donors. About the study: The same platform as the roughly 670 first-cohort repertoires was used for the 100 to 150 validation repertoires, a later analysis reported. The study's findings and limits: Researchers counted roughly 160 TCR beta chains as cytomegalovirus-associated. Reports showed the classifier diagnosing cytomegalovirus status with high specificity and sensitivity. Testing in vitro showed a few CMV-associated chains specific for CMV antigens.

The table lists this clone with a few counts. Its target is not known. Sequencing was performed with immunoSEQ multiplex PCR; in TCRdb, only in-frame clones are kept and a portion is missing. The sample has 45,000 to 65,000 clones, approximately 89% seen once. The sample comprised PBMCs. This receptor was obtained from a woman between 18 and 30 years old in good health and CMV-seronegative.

This CDR3 reads CASSQDGTSTDTQYF. For the CDR3, the DNA is TGTGCCAGCAGCCAAGATGGGACTTCCACAGATACGCAGTATTTT. V gene TRBV4-2 combines with J gene TRBJ2-3; tentatively, D is TRBD2 (6 bases). This CDR3 is built from 15 residues. V was shortened by 0 bases and J by 2 bases, with 9 bases between the two germline ends. CDR1 and CDR2 (germline): LGHNA, YNFKEQ.